This is a list of T cell receptor beta chains from one sample in a study of neurological immune-mediated disorders. Each CDR3 protein gets one entry after TCRdb re-called the 5' RACE reads with MiXCR. Found here are under 40,000 distinct CDR3 sequences, approximately 4.3% of them singletons; the top ten hold more than 20%. The sequenced sample was PBMCs. These TCRs come from a man aged 18 to 30 in good health. CDR3s include the opening cysteine and the closing phenylalanine or tryptophan. The order of the fields is J gene, clone size, V gene, D gene, CDR3 protein, CDR3 DNA. A D gene is named only where the DNA matches it firmly. A row's size may be missing; if present it is once, few, many or a size class.

j_gene: TRBJ2-3
abundance: many
v_gene: TRBV5-1
d_gene: TRBD2
CDR3aa: CASSLELAGSGDTQYF
CDR3nt: TGCGCCAGCAGCTTGGAACTAGCGGGTTCGGGAGATACGCAGTATTTT

j_gene: TRBJ1-2
abundance: many
v_gene: TRBV29-1
d_gene: TRBD1
CDR3aa: CSVEGQGARGYTF
CDR3nt: TGCAGCGTTGAAGGCCAGGGGGCGCGAGGCTACACCTTC

j_gene: TRBJ1-1
abundance: many
v_gene: TRBV12-3/TRBV12-4
d_gene: NA
CDR3aa: CASSSILGAEAFF
CDR3nt: TGTGCCAGCTCTAGTATATTGGGCGCTGAAGCTTTCTTT

j_gene: TRBJ2-2
abundance: many
v_gene: TRBV9
d_gene: TRBD2
CDR3aa: CASSVTSANTGELFF
CDR3nt: TGTGCCAGCAGCGTGACTAGCGCCAACACCGGGGAGCTGTTTTTT

j_gene: TRBJ1-2
abundance: many
v_gene: TRBV12-3/TRBV12-4
d_gene: NA
CDR3aa: CASSRRQYTYGYTF
CDR3nt: TGTGCCAGCAGCCGAAGACAGTATACCTATGGCTACACCTTC

j_gene: TRBJ1-2
abundance: many
v_gene: TRBV5-5
d_gene: TRBD1
CDR3aa: CASSLVQGVNYGYTF
CDR3nt: TGTGCCAGCAGCTTGGTACAGGGGGTTAACTATGGCTACACCTTC

j_gene: TRBJ2-3
abundance: many
v_gene: TRBV5-1
d_gene: NA
CDR3aa: CATKGGQSASTDTQYF
CDR3nt: TGCGCCACCAAAGGGGGGCAGTCAGCGAGCACAGATACGCAGTATTTT

j_gene: TRBJ1-5
abundance: NA
v_gene: TRBV6-5
d_gene: NA
CDR3aa: CASSYNSNQPQHF
CDR3nt: TGTGCCAGCAGTTATAATAGCAATCAGCCCCAGCATTTT

j_gene: TRBJ2-7
abundance: many
v_gene: TRBV19
d_gene: NA
CDR3aa: CASSSLYRPYEQYF
CDR3nt: TGTGCCAGTAGTAGTTTATACAGGCCGTACGAGCAGTACTTC

j_gene: TRBJ2-3
abundance: many
v_gene: TRBV5-1
d_gene: NA
CDR3aa: CASSLMGVADTQYF
CDR3nt: TGCGCCAGCAGCTTGATGGGGGTAGCAGATACGCAGTATTTT

j_gene: TRBJ1-1
abundance: many
v_gene: TRBV6-6
d_gene: TRBD1
CDR3aa: CASSGQGVTEAFF
CDR3nt: TGTGCCAGCAGTGGGCAGGGGGTGACTGAAGCTTTCTTT

j_gene: TRBJ1-2
abundance: many
v_gene: TRBV4-1
d_gene: NA
CDR3aa: CASSQMTVSSNYGYTF
CDR3nt: TGCGCCAGCAGCCAAATGACAGTCTCCTCTAACTATGGCTACACCTTC

j_gene: TRBJ1-4
abundance: many
v_gene: TRBV29-1
d_gene: NA
CDR3aa: CSVEVGTGINEKLFF
CDR3nt: TGCAGCGTTGAGGTTGGGACCGGGATTAATGAAAAACTGTTTTTT

j_gene: TRBJ2-7
abundance: many
v_gene: TRBV5-1
d_gene: NA
CDR3aa: CASSAPSSVYEQYF
CDR3nt: TGCGCCAGCAGCGCCCCTAGCTCCGTCTACGAGCAGTACTTC

j_gene: TRBJ1-1
abundance: many
v_gene: TRBV6-5
d_gene: NA
CDR3aa: CASRSPSNTEAFF
CDR3nt: TGTGCCAGCAGGTCCCCTTCGAACACTGAAGCTTTCTTC

j_gene: TRBJ2-3
abundance: many
v_gene: TRBV5-1
d_gene: TRBD1
CDR3aa: CASSLEPDRVTDTQYF
CDR3nt: TGCGCCAGCAGCTTGGAGCCGGACAGGGTGACAGATACGCAGTATTTT

j_gene: TRBJ2-3
abundance: many
v_gene: TRBV7-8
d_gene: NA
CDR3aa: CASSKDSPSTDTQYF
CDR3nt: TGTGCCAGCAGCAAGGACAGCCCTAGCACAGATACGCAGTATTTT

j_gene: TRBJ1-1
abundance: many
v_gene: TRBV7-2
d_gene: TRBD1
CDR3aa: CATTEEKLGGQGLPMKEAFF
CDR3nt: TGTGCCACCACCGAGGAAAAATTAGGGGGACAGGGGCTTCCCATGAAGGAAGCTTTCTTT

j_gene: TRBJ1-1
abundance: many
v_gene: TRBV27
d_gene: TRBD1
CDR3aa: CASRPGGMVRAFF
CDR3nt: TGTGCCAGCAGGCCAGGGGGTATGGTCCGGGCTTTCTTT

j_gene: TRBJ2-1
abundance: many
v_gene: TRBV20-1
d_gene: NA
CDR3aa: CSARDRTGKSLNEQFF
CDR3nt: TGCAGTGCTAGAGACCGAACAGGGAAGTCTTTGAATGAGCAGTTCTTC

j_gene: TRBJ1-2
abundance: many
v_gene: TRBV12-3/TRBV12-4
d_gene: TRBD1
CDR3aa: CASSSGGYGYTF
CDR3nt: TGTGCCAGCAGTTCAGGGGGCTATGGCTACACCTTC

j_gene: TRBJ2-7
abundance: NA
v_gene: TRBV5-1
d_gene: NA
CDR3aa: CASSLYDEGWDEQYF
CDR3nt: TGCGCCAGCAGCTTGTACGACGAGGGATGGGACGAGCAGTACTTC

j_gene: TRBJ2-2
abundance: many
v_gene: TRBV5-1
d_gene: TRBD1
CDR3aa: CASSLAGTDTGELFF
CDR3nt: TGCGCCAGCAGCCTGGCCGGGACAGATACCGGGGAGCTGTTTTTT

j_gene: TRBJ1-6
abundance: many
v_gene: TRBV20-1
d_gene: TRBD1
CDR3aa: CSARVVTGESPLHF
CDR3nt: TGCAGTGCTAGAGTAGTGACAGGGGAATCACCCCTCCACTTT

j_gene: TRBJ2-7
abundance: many
v_gene: TRBV7-6
d_gene: NA
CDR3aa: CASSFLLGYEQYF
CDR3nt: TGTGCCAGCAGCTTTTTACTGGGCTACGAGCAGTACTTC

j_gene: TRBJ1-6
abundance: many
v_gene: TRBV9
d_gene: NA
CDR3aa: CASSVGGLNSPLHF
CDR3nt: TGTGCCAGCAGCGTGGGAGGCCTGAATTCACCCCTCCACTTT

j_gene: TRBJ1-5
abundance: many
v_gene: TRBV7-2
d_gene: TRBD1
CDR3aa: CASSLPDRRDQPQHF
CDR3nt: TGTGCCAGCAGCTTACCGGACAGGCGGGATCAGCCCCAGCATTTT

j_gene: TRBJ2-7
abundance: many
v_gene: TRBV6-5
d_gene: NA
CDR3aa: CASSRSPDPAYEQYF
CDR3nt: TGTGCCAGCAGTCGGAGTCCGGACCCGGCTTACGAGCAGTACTTC

j_gene: TRBJ1-2
abundance: many
v_gene: TRBV7-2
d_gene: NA
CDR3aa: CASSPPDRVNYGYTF
CDR3nt: TGTGCCAGCAGCCCCCCAGACAGAGTCAACTATGGCTACACCTTC

j_gene: TRBJ1-3
abundance: many
v_gene: TRBV20-1
d_gene: NA
CDR3aa: CSAQKERSRNTIYF
CDR3nt: TGCAGTGCTCAGAAGGAAAGGTCTCGAAACACCATATATTTT

j_gene: TRBJ2-3
abundance: many
v_gene: TRBV7-2
d_gene: TRBD2
CDR3aa: CASSLSQRGVTDTQYF
CDR3nt: TGTGCCAGCAGCTTAAGCCAGCGGGGGGTCACAGATACGCAGTATTTT

j_gene: TRBJ1-1
abundance: many
v_gene: TRBV20-1
d_gene: TRBD1
CDR3aa: CSARDLRRTGVNTEAFF
CDR3nt: TGCAGTGCTAGAGATCTTCGGCGGACAGGGGTGAACACTGAAGCTTTCTTT

j_gene: TRBJ1-2
abundance: many
v_gene: TRBV5-1
d_gene: NA
CDR3aa: CASSFQGTLSFDGYTF
CDR3nt: TGCGCCAGCAGCTTTCAGGGGACGCTATCCTTCGATGGCTACACCTTC

j_gene: TRBJ2-7
abundance: many
v_gene: TRBV6-5
d_gene: TRBD1
CDR3aa: CASSYSGQGVPYEQYF
CDR3nt: TGTGCCAGCAGTTATTCAGGGCAGGGGGTTCCCTACGAGCAGTACTTC

j_gene: TRBJ1-6
abundance: many
v_gene: TRBV6-5
d_gene: NA
CDR3aa: CASSYGVNYNSPLHF
CDR3nt: TGTGCCAGCAGTTACGGAGTTAACTATAATTCACCCCTCCACTTT

j_gene: TRBJ2-2
abundance: NA
v_gene: TRBV28
d_gene: NA
CDR3aa: CASSLETEELFF
CDR3nt: TGTGCCAGCAGTTTAGAGACCGAGGAGCTGTTTTTT

j_gene: TRBJ2-3
abundance: many
v_gene: TRBV20-1
d_gene: TRBD2
CDR3aa: CSARDQSGGETDTQYF
CDR3nt: TGCAGTGCTAGAGACCAAAGCGGGGGGGAAACAGATACGCAGTATTTT

j_gene: TRBJ2-1
abundance: many
v_gene: TRBV20-1
d_gene: TRBD2
CDR3aa: CSARLLAGGISSYNEQFF
CDR3nt: TGCAGTGCTAGGCTGCTAGCGGGGGGGATAAGCTCCTACAATGAGCAGTTCTTC

j_gene: TRBJ1-1
abundance: many
v_gene: TRBV5-1
d_gene: NA
CDR3aa: CASTPSGARLNTEAFF
CDR3nt: TGCGCCAGCACTCCTTCCGGAGCCAGGCTAAACACTGAAGCTTTCTTT

j_gene: TRBJ1-1
abundance: many
v_gene: TRBV15
d_gene: NA
CDR3aa: CATSSPAGTGRNTEAFF
CDR3nt: TGTGCCACCAGCAGTCCCGCAGGCACCGGACGGAACACTGAAGCTTTCTTT